Described below is a single T cell receptor beta chain sequence and its context. This entry is derived from a study of blood T cell repertoires in COVID-19. Study-wide background: The United States, Italy and Spain provided the acute and convalescent COVID-19 samples.

Exposed participants encountered a COVID-19 case during the 2 weeks preceding study entry. In the study's own analysis: Estimation of nucleated cell counts relied on the amplification of reference gene primers. Repertoires were generated with immunoSEQ multiplex PCR, while TCRdb's copy carries only in-frame clones and drops some. That table gives V, J and clone size, and the DNA gave D and trimming. The data contain about 310,000 clones, roughly 85% of them singletons. The TCR sequence derives from a woman aged 30 to 39 who had been exposed to COVID-19. Input material: PBMCs or T cells enriched from blood (not recorded which).

The CDR3 sequence is CASRREGALYEQYF. In nucleotides, the CDR3 is TGTGCCAGCAGGAGAGAGGGGGCTCTTTACGAGCAGTACTTC. V gene TRBV6-5 combines with J gene TRBJ2-7, with 7 bases identical to TRBD1. From germline, CDR1 is MNHEY and CDR2 SVGAGI. Trimming cost V 6 bases and J 4 bases; bases outside gene matches: 9. This CDR3 is 14 amino acids long.